This entry concerns a single TCR beta chain. This clone's antigen is unknown. The data were obtained in a study of cytomegalovirus exposure and HLA in healthy donors (dated by TCRdb to the late 2010s). For the wider study: An earlier analysis of several hundred of the donors reported approximately 300 Gb of sequence data and 117 million unique TCR beta sequences obtained from 150 million to 200 million T cells. Roughly 300 gigabases of sequencing data and around 80 million unique TCR sequences made up an early release that covered 500 to 650 HLA-typed donors. Of the 350 to 450 genotyped donors, about 80% fell in the genetic ancestry cluster associated with self-reported Caucasian donors. The study was designed to test whether signatures of past pathogen exposure could be identified by cataloging public T cell receptors. The study profiled the T cell repertoires of 550 to 700 subjects by immunosequencing and related them to cytomegalovirus serostatus. Besides the first cohort of 666 subjects, a separate validation cohort made up of over 95 different subjects was used. To predict cytomegalovirus infection status, the study brought together high-throughput TCR immunosequencing, statistical association of individual TCRs with disease status, and machine learning. To study patterns of TCR occurrence, a later analysis re-analyzed previously published TCR beta repertoires from 650 to 750 donors and added high-resolution HLA genotyping. In the later analysis, no new phenotypic data were used to find candidate immune exposures; instead, reliance was placed on TCR beta sequences and their occurrence across donors. To decide whether each TCR beta V gene segment behaved as functional or pseudogenic, an earlier analysis of some 580 of the donors relied on high-throughput TCR beta sequencing. Donor age, sex, ethnicity and CMV serostatus were compiled alongside the repertoire data. A later genetic analysis used genome-wide SNP genotypes for about three fifths of the roughly 700 donors, treating that subset as a discovery cohort. All discovery cohort repertoires had been generated using a single sequencing platform. HLA typing included class I and class II loci at four-digit resolution. Typing coverage varied by locus: roughly 620-640 donors for A, B, C, DRB1 and DQB1; some 520 for DQA1; approximately 610 for DPA1; approximately 470 for DPB1. Several DR-DQ haplotypes were treated as single units for association and clustering because of strong linkage in the cohort. On average, around 240,000 unique TCR beta nucleotide sequences were sequenced per donor among a few hundred genotyped donors of the cohort, with around 19% of those sequences being non-productive. What the study reported, not specific to this receptor: A cluster of highly shared sequence variants was judged likely to represent a technical artifact of the sequencing pipeline. This cohort had only TCR beta chains sequenced, and the lack of alpha or paired-chain data limited which features could be detected. According to a later analysis, TCR association rates differed among HLA loci, with DRB1 alleles showing the most associated TCRs and HLA-C alleles showing the fewest. A further reported finding was that TCR beta sequences accurately predicted the HLA-A and HLA-B alleles for most subjects in the first cohort. A later analysis reported that several top co-occurrence clusters appeared linked to parvovirus B19, influenza, CMV and Epstein-Barr virus. While some public TCRs were present in many individuals, most TCR sequences turned up only very rarely across donors. When HLA alleles, especially DR and DQ, strongly co-occurred, attributing TCR associations to individual alleles was difficult. The 87-base-pair reads could not distinguish some IMGT-functional V segments, including TRBV6-2 and TRBV6-3, so those segments were excluded. A later analysis found that HLA-associated TCR beta chains were more clonally expanded and had lower generation probabilities than equally common non-associated chains. Presence/absence analyses assumed roughly uniform sequencing depth across donors, an assumption that may not hold. Because some donors lacked HLA typing at each locus, the association tests relied only on the typed subset. Compared with the roughly 670-donor mean, donors in an Asian-associated ancestry cluster had fewer N-insertions in productive TCRs, according to a later genetic analysis. Correlated functional status among segregating V segments might be attributable to linkage disequilibrium, but an unknown experimental factor could not be ruled out. The authors suggested that the approach could potentially be extended to other disease states and immunological phenotypes. CMV serostatus was the only immune exposure information available for the cohort. A total of about 150 TCR beta chains were listed by the study as associated with cytomegalovirus. An association between a missense DCLRE1C variant and V-gene and J-gene trimming of TCR beta chains was found in a later genetic analysis and replicated in an independent cohort. A few of the identified cytomegalovirus-associated TCR beta chains were confirmed in vitro to be specific for cytomegalovirus antigens. A later analysis found that most CMV-associated TCR beta chains appeared HLA-restricted, with HLA associations seemingly driven largely by CMV exposure. Cytomegalovirus status was reported to be diagnosed by the classifier with high specificity and sensitivity in both the original and validation cohorts. An earlier analysis of 450 to 750 of the donors showed that most TCR beta V segments appeared in productive rearrangements either about 87% or about 30% of the time, which broadly matched IMGT annotations. In a later analysis, some 18,000 TCR beta sequences were associated with specific HLA alleles at a false discovery rate of 0.05. Because counts were too low, about 18 rarely observed V segments, including chromosome 9 orphons, were excluded from the earlier analysis of around 590 of the donors.

The library was made by the immunoSEQ multiplex PCR assay. For the multiplex PCR, a mixture combining 60 forward primers for TCR Vbeta segments and 13 reverse primers for TCR Jbeta segments was used. The CDR3 region of rearranged TCR beta genes was amplified from genomic DNA with a multiplex PCR assay. Amplified TCR beta libraries were sequenced as 87-base-pair reads on the Illumina HiSeq System. Per the authors' processing: Across the 700 or so repertoires, a later analysis counted tens of millions of unique TCR beta chains, some 11 million of which were shared by at least two donors. A nearest-neighbor algorithm error-corrected the raw reads and collapsed the reads into unique sequences, merging closely related sequences to remove PCR and sequencing errors. V, D and J gene segments were assigned by aligning CDR3 sequences to IMGT reference sequences. For a sequence to be retained, at least a six-nucleotide match to both a V gene segment and a J gene segment was required. Rearrangements were classified as productive when the CDR3 lacked stop codons and remained in frame with V and J, and all other rearrangements were classified as non-productive. Following IMGT convention, CDR3 was defined as the stretch from the second conserved V-encoded cysteine to the conserved J-encoded phenylalanine. The earlier analysis of 587 of the donors excluded sequences that lacked an unambiguous match to a single V gene segment. An earlier analysis of approximately 590 of the donors called V segments functional above 56.7% productive rearrangements and segregating when the between-donor standard deviation exceeded 5%. A statistical classification framework was built to diagnose cytomegalovirus status from the catalog of TCR beta chain sequences. A later analysis assigned V and J genes by comparing TCR nucleotide sequences with IMGT/GENE-DB human TR gene sequences. The TCRdist pipeline was used in a later analysis to assign CDR3 sequences and most-parsimonious VDJ recombination scenarios. A later analysis defined each TCR beta chain by its CDR3 amino acid sequence plus V-gene family, and excluded reads lacking a unique V-gene family. In a later analysis, around 600 highly shared, low-generation-probability nucleotide sequences were removed to address suspected cross-contamination and a sequencing artifact. For each public chain, a later analysis derived a clonal expansion index from normalized ranks of inferred template counts within each repertoire. In a later analysis, generation probabilities were computed using a VDJ recombination model fitted to out-of-frame rearrangements, and the results were checked against IGoR. A later analysis scored TCR-TCR, TCR-HLA and TCR-CMV co-occurrence with hypergeometric tests, applying a repertoire-size bias correction to TCR pairs. In a later analysis, false discovery rates were estimated by permuting HLA or CMV assignments 20 times. In a later analysis, co-occurring TCRs were grouped using DBSCAN, and TCRdist sequence similarity was added for clustering within HLA-allele-positive subsets. For co-occurrence clustering, repertoires with fewer than 30,000 or more than 120,000 public chains were excluded, along with 4 to 6 repertoires with anomalous nucleotide sharing. Here the immuneACCESS table is served through TCRdb, limited to in-frame sequences with V and J called. Missing clones are a known gap in these copies; in checked studies unresolved V genes cover under half, and the rest lacks a known reason. D and trimming come from the DNA, and the V and J calls and clone size come from that table. This sample's table contains about 67,000 clones. The ten largest clonotypes hold approximately 5.6% of the sample.

The cohort comprised approximately 700 healthy bone marrow donors. All cohort members were sampled while nominally healthy, although unrecorded immune exposures were likely present. The donor was CMV seropositive and belonged to the group of about 290 seropositive cohort members. Each donor provided a peripheral blood sample, and peripheral blood mononuclear cells were used for TCR beta sequencing. Genomic DNA extraction from the blood cell samples was performed with the Qiagen DNeasy Blood Extraction Kit. Relative to germline, V is 6 bases shorter and J is 4 bases shorter, with 13 bases between their ends. The CDR3 measures 14 amino acids from cysteine to phenylalanine. The read is trimmed to its CDR3 DNA, 42 bases read in frame from base 1. Looking up the germline V gene (reference sequence) yields CDR1 MNHNY and CDR2 SVGAGI.

The V gene is TRBV6-6 and the J gene is TRBJ1-3; the D gene is possibly TRBD1, with 6 bases matching. The clonotype was recovered from a man aged 30-40 years in good health and CMV-seropositive. Sequencing input: PBMCs. The CDR3 loop reads CASSIRGSGNTIYF. DNA sequence: TGTGCCAGCAGCATAAGGGGGTCAGGAAACACCATATATTTT.